The 4 T cell receptor beta chains listed next were all sequenced from one sample in a study of response to subunit inactivated influenza vaccine. TCRdb called the RT-PCR reads again in MiXCR, with one record for every CDR3 protein. The sample contains over 300,000 distinct CDR3 sequences, around a fifth of which appear only once. Here the sequenced sample was PBMCs from blood, taken less than 22 months after vaccination. The receptors originated from a man aged 45 to 70 who received an inactivated influenza vaccine.

This clonotype was recorded a few times. The genes are TRBV16 and TRBJ1-1; D ambiguous. V was cut by 4 bases and J by 2 bases, with 14 bases left in between. Germline V gene sequence: CDR1 KGHSY, CDR2 FQNENV. CDR3 length: 15 residues. The CDR3 sequence: CASSPLPSDNTEAFF. DNA of the CDR3: TGTGCCAGCAGCCCCCTACCTTCGGATAACACTGAAGCTTTCTTT.

V and J are TRBV5-5 and TRBJ1-6; TRBD1 agrees at 9 bases. J lost 10 bases, V lost 0 bases, and 5 bases had no gene match. The V gene's germline CDR1 is SGHKS and CDR2 YYEKEE (reference sequence). The CDR3 is 15 amino acids. Here the CDR3 reads CASSLGTGARSPLHF. The CDR3, as DNA: TGTGCCAGCAGCTTGGGGACAGGGGCGAGATCACCCCTCCACTTT.

This clonotype was counted only a few times. V and J are TRBV6-1 and TRBJ1-1; D remains unclear. Per germline, CDR1 MNHNS and CDR2 SASEGT. The V end lost 3 bases, the J end lost 8 bases, and 13 bases lay between the germline ends. The CDR3 spans 13 residues. CDR3 coding DNA: TGTGCCAGCAGTGACACGGCAGGAACAGAAGCTTTCTTT. This codes for CASSDTAGTEAFF.

The chain uses TRBV7-2 and TRBJ2-1; TRBD1 is a possible D gene (6 bases). This CDR3 has 15 residues. Trimming pared 6 bases from V and 6 bases from J, leaving 18 bases between. The germline V gene encodes CDR1 SGHTA and CDR2 FQGNSA. The CDR3 loop reads CASSPGTRLFNEQFF. CDR3 DNA sequence: TGTGCCAGCAGTCCCGGGACAAGGTTGTTCAATGAGCAGTTCTTC.